The 6 T cell receptor beta chains below were found in one sample sequenced in a study of blood T cells in healthy people across ages. For the second PCR, which ran for roughly 6 to 12 cycles, a sample-barcoded 5' primer and a J-beta primer mix were used. TCRdb itself ran the 5' RACE reads through MiXCR, one entry per CDR3 protein. The table has roughly 1,500,000 distinct CDR3 sequences, approximately 32% seen once. The sequenced sample consisted of blood. Receptor source: a woman aged 30 to 39 in good health.

CDR3 DNA: TGTGCCAGCAGCGCGCTACCGACAACCACAGATACGCAGTATTTT. As protein: CASSALPTTTDTQYF. The chain employs TRBV9 and TRBJ2-3, with D uncertain. The CDR3 is made up of 15 amino acids. The V end was cut by 3 bases, the J end by 2 bases, with 13 bases between. CDR1 and CDR2 (germline): SGDLS, YYNGEE.

The sample holds a few counts of this clonotype. The CDR3 region is CASSLRASRGTGEQYF. CDR3 nucleotides: TGTGCCAGCAGCTTAAGGGCTAGCCGAGGCACGGGCGAGCAGTACTTC. This rearrangement joins TRBV7-2 to TRBJ2-5, with D possibly TRBD2 on 5 matching bases. With the DNA end fitting TRBJ2-7 better, the J assignment may be wrong. The length of the CDR3 is 16 residues. CDR1 and CDR2 (germline): SGHTA, FQGNSA.

This clonotype appeared a few times. This sequence joins TRBV20-1 and TRBJ2-3, with 8 bases fitting TRBD1. The CDR3 consists of 13 residues. The V gene end was trimmed by 3 bases and the J gene end by 2 bases; junction bases not matched to a gene: 1. Germline assignment: CDR1 DFQATT and CDR2 SNEGSKA (reference sequence). The CDR3 region has the DNA TGCAGTGCTAGGGACAGGGTCACAGATACGCAGTATTTT. It translates to CSARDRVTDTQYF.

The chain couples TRBV7-3 to TRBJ2-2; 7 nucleotides agree with TRBD1. In germline, CDR1 is SGHTA, CDR2 FQGTGA. Unmatched junction bases numbered 4, after V lost 1 base and J lost 8 bases. The CDR3 length is 14 residues. The CDR3 spells CASSLNTGEGELFF. In DNA, the CDR3 is TGTGCCAGCAGCTTAAATACAGGGGAAGGGGAGCTGTTTTTT.

The V gene is TRBV20-1, the J gene TRBJ1-1; D is ambiguous. CDR1 is DFQATT and CDR2 is SNEGSKA in the germline V gene (reference sequence). CDR3 length: 12 amino acids. In DNA form, the CDR3 reads TGCGGTATCGCAGGCGTAGGGACTGAAGCTTTCTTT. Protein sequence: CGIAGVGTEAFF.

This clonotype came up a few times. The chain is built from TRBV4-1 and TRBJ2-3; D may match TRBD1 or TRBD2 (5 bases each). The CDR3 is 14 residues long. Trimming cost V 1 base and J 3 bases, with 8 bases left between them. CDR1 is MGHRA, CDR2 YSYEKL, per germline. The CDR3 sequence is CASSQVEGTDTQYF. The DNA of the CDR3 is TGCGCCAGCAGCCAAGTTGAGGGGACAGATACGCAGTATTTT.